The sequence of this T cell receptor beta chain was determined in a study of cytomegalovirus exposure and HLA in healthy donors. Study conclusions and caveats: The study put 160 or so TCR beta chains on its list as cytomegalovirus-associated.

The repertoire was sequenced with immunoSEQ multiplex PCR; TCRdb's copy has only in-frame clones and lacks some. This sample carries over 110,000 clones, approximately 85% of them seen once, and the ten largest clones take over 1.1%. The CDR3 contains 14 residues. The V gene lost 4 bases and the J gene lost 6 bases, with 17 bases spanning the gap. The germline CDR1 and CDR2 sequences are SGHKS and YYEKEE (reference sequence). Comments on this clone: What it recognizes is unknown.

Sample: PBMCs. The clonotype originates from a woman aged 25 to 45 in good health and CMV-seronegative. The chain couples TRBV5-5 to TRBJ2-7; perhaps TRBD1 as D (5 bases). CDR3 in DNA: TGTGCCAGCAGCCTCCAGGGTGGGCCAGGCGAGCAGTACTTC. Translating it yields CASSLQGGPGEQYF.